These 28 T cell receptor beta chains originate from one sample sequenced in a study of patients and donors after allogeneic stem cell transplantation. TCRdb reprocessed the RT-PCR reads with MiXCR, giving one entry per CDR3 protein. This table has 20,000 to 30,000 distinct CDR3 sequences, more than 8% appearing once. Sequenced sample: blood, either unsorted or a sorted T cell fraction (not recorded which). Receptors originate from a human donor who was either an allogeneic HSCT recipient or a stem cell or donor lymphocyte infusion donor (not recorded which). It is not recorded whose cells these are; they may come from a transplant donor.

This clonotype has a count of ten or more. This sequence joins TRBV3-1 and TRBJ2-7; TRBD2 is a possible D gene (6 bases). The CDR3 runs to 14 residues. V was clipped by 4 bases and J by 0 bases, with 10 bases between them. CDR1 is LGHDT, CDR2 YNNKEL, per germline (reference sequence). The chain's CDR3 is CASSPSRDSYEQYF. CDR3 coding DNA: TGTGCCAGCAGCCCTTCGCGGGACTCCTACGAGCAGTACTTC.

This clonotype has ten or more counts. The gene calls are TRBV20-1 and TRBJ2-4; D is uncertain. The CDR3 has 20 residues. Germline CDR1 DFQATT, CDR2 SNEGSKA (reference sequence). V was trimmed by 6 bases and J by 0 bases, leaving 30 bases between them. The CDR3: CSAVQLDGLLYPLAKNIQYF. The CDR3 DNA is TGCAGTGCCGTCCAGCTAGACGGGCTCCTCTACCCTCTAGCCAAAAACATTCAGTACTTC.

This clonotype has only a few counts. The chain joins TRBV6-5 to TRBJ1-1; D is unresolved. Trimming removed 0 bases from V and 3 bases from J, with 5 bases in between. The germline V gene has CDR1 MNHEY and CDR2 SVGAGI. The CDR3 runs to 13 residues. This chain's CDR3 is CASSYSSDTEAFF. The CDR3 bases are TGTGCCAGCAGTTACTCCAGCGACACTGAAGCTTTCTTT.

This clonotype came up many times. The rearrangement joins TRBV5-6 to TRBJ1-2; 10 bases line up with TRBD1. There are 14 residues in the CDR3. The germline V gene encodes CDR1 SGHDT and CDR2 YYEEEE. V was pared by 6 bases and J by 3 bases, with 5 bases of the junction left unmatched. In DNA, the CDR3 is TGTGCCAGCAATGGACAGGGGGACGACTATGGCTACACCTTC. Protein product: CASNGQGDDYGYTF.

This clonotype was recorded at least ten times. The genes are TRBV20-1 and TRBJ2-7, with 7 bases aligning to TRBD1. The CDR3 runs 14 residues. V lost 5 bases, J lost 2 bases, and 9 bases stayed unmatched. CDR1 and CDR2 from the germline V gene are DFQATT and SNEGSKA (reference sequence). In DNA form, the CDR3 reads TGCAGTGCTCTCCCGCCGGGACAGACCTACGAGCAGTACTTC. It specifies CSALPPGQTYEQYF.

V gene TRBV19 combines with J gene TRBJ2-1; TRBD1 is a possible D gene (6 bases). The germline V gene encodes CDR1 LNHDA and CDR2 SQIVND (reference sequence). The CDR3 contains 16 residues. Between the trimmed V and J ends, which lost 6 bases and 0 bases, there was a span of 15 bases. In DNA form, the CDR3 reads TGTGCCAGTAGCCCGGGACATACGAGCTCCTACAATGAGCAGTTCTTC. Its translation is CASSPGHTSSYNEQFF.

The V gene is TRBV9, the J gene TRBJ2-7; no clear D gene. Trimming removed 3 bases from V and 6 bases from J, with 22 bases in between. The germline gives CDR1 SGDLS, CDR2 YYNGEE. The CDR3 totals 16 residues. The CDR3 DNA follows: TGTGCCAGCAGCGCCCTCTCCGGGCCTAGACTGGGCGAGCAGTACTTC. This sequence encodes CASSALSGPRLGEQYF.

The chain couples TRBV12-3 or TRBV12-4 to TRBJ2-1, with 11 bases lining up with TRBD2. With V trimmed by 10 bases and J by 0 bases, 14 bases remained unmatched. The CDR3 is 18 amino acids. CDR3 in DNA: TGTGCCAACACCGAAGGGACTAGCGGAGAGAGCTCCTACAATGAGCAGTTCTTC. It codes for CANTEGTSGESSYNEQFF.

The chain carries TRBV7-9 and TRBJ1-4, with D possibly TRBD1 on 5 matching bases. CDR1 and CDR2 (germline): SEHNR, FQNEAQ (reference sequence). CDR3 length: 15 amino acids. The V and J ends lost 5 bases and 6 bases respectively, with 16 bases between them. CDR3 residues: CASSPGTFTDEKLFF. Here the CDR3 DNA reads TGTGCCAGCAGCCCCGGGACCTTTACGGATGAAAAACTGTTTTTT. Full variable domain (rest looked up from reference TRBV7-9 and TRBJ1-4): DTGVSQNPRHKITKRGQNVTFRCDPISEHNRLYWYRQTLGQGPEFLTYFQNEAQLEKSRLLSDRFSAERPKGSFSTLEIQRTEQGDSAMYLCASSPGTFTDEKLFFGSGTQLSVL.

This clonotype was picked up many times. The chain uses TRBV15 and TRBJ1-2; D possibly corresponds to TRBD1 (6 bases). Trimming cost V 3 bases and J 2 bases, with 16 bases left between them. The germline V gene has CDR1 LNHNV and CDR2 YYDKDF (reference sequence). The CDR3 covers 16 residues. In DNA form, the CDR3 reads TGTGCCACCAGCAGGTATTCCTTTGACAGGAACTATGGCTACACCTTC. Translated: CATSRYSFDRNYGYTF.

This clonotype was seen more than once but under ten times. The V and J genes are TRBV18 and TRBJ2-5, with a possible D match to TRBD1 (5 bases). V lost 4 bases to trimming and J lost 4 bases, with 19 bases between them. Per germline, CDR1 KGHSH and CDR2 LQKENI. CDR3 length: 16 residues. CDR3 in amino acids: CASSRGQGSWGETQYF. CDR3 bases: TGTGCCAGCTCACGGGGCCAGGGCTCATGGGGAGAGACCCAGTACTTC.

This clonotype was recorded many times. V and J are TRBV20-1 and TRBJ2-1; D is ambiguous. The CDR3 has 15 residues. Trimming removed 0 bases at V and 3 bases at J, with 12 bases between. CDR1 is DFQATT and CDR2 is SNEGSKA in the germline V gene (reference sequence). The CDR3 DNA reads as TGCAGTGCTAGAGATGCTCGACTCCTCTACAATGAGCAGTTCTTC. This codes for CSARDARLLYNEQFF.

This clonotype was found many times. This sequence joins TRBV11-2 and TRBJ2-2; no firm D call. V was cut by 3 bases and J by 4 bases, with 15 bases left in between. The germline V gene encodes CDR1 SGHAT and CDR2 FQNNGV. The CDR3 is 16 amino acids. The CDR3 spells CASSFPRAPLTGELFF. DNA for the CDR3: TGTGCCAGCAGCTTTCCTAGGGCCCCACTCACCGGGGAGCTGTTTTTT. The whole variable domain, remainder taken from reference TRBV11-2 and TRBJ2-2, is EAGVAQSPRYKIIEKRQSVAFWCNPISGHATLYWYQQILGQGPKLLIQFQNNGVVDDSQLPKDRFSAERLKGVDSTLKIQPAKLEDSAVYLCASSFPRAPLTGELFFGEGSRLTVL.

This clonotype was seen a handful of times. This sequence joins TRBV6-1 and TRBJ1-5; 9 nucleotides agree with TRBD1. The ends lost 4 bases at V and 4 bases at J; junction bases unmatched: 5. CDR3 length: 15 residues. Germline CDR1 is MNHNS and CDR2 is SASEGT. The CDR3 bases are TGTGCCAGCAGTGCTCGGGGGACAGGGAATCAGCCCCAGCATTTT. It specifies CASSARGTGNQPQHF.

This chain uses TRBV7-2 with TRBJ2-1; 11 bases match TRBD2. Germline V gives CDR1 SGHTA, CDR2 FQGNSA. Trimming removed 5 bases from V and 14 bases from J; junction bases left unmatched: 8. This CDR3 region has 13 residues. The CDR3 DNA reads TGTGCCAGCAGCCAAGTGACTAGCGGGGCGGAGTTCTTC. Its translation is CASSQVTSGAEFF.

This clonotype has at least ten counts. CDR3: CASRFDRGATNEKLFF. CDR3 in DNA: TGTGCCAGCAGGTTTGACAGGGGCGCAACTAATGAAAAACTGTTTTTT. The rearrangement joins TRBV7-2 to TRBJ1-4, with 8 bases matching TRBD1. The CDR3 runs 16 residues. The ends lost 6 bases at V and 0 bases at J; junction bases unmatched: 6. Germline V gene sequence: CDR1 SGHTA, CDR2 FQGNSA.

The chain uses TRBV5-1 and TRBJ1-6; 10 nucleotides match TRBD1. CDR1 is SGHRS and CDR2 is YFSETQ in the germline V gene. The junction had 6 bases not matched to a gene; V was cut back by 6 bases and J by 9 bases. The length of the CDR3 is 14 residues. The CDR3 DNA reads TGCGCCAGCACCCAGGGACAGGGGATTTCACCCCTCCACTTT. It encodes CASTQGQGISPLHF.

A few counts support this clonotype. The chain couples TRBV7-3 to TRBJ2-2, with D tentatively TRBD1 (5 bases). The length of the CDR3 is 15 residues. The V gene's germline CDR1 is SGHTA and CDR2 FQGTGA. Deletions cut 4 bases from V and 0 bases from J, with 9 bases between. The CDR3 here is CASSSQTANTGELFF. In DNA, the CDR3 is TGTGCCAGCAGCTCACAGACAGCGAACACCGGGGAGCTGTTTTTT.

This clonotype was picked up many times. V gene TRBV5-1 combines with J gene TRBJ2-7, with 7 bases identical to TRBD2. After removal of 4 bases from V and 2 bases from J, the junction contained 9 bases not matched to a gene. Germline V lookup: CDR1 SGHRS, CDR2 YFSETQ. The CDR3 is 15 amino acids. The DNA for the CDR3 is TGCGCCAGCAGCCTGGGCGGGGGTTTCGCCTACGAGCAGTACTTC. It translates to CASSLGGGFAYEQYF.

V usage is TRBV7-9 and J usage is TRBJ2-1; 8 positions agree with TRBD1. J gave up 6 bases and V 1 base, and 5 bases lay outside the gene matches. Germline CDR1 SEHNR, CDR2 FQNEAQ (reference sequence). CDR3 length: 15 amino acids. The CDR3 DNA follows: TGTGCCAGCAGCTTAGGATGGGACAGGCTCAATGAGCAGTTCTTC. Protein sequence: CASSLGWDRLNEQFF.

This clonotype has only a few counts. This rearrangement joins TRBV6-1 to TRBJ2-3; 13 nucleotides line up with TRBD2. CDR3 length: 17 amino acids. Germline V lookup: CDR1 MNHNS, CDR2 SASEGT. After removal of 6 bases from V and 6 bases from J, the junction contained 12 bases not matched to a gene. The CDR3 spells CASSRGLAGPLSDTQYF. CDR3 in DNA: TGTGCCAGCAGCCGGGGACTAGCGGGGCCCCTCTCGGATACGCAGTATTTT.

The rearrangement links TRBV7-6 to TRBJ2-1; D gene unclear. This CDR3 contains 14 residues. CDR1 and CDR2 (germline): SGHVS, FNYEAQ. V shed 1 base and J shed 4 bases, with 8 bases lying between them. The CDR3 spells CASSLDLGYNEQFF. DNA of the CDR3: TGTGCCAGCAGCTTAGATTTAGGGTACAATGAGCAGTTCTTC. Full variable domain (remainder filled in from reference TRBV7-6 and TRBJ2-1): GAGVSQSPRYKVTKRGQDVALRCDPISGHVSLYWYRQALGQGPEFLTYFNYEAQQDKSGLPNDRFSAERPEGSISTLTIQRTEQRDSAMYRCASSLDLGYNEQFFGPGTRLTVL.

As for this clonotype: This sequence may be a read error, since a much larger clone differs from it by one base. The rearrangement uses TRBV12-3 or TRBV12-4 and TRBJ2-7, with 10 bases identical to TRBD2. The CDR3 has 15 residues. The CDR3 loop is CASSVASGGSSEQHF. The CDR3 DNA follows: TGTGCCAGCAGTGTAGCTAGCGGGGGATCATCTGAGCAGCACTTC.

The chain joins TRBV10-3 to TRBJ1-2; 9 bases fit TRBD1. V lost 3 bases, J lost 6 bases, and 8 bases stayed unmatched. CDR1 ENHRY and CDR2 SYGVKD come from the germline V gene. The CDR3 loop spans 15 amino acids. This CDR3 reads CAISDRIDRGNGYTF. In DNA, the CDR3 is TGTGCCATCAGTGATAGGATCGACAGGGGGAATGGCTACACCTTC.

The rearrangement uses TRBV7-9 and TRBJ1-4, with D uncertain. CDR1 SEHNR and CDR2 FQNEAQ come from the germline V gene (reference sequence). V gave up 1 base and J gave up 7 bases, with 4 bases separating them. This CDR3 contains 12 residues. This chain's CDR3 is CASSLGVEKLFF. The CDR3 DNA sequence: TGTGCCAGCAGCTTAGGAGTTGAAAAACTGTTTTTT.

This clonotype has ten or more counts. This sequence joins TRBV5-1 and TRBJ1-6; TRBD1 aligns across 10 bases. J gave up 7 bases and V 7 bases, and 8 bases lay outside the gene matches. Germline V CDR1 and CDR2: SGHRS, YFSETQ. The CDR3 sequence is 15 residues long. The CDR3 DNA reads TGCGCCAGCTCTATGTGGACAGGGGGGAATTCACCCCTCCACTTT. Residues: CASSMWTGGNSPLHF.

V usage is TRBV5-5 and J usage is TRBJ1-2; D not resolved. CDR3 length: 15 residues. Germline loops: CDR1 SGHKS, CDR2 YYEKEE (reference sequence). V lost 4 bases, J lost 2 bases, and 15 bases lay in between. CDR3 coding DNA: TGTGCCAGCAGCCCCGGCGGGTGGGTAAACTATGGCTACACCTTC. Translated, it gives CASSPGGWVNYGYTF.

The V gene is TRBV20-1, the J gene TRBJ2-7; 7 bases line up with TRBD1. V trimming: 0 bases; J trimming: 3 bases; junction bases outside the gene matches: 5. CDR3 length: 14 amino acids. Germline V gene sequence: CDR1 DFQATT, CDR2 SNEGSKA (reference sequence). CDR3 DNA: TGCAGTGCTAGAGACAAACAGGGGAGCTACGAGCAGTACTTC. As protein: CSARDKQGSYEQYF.